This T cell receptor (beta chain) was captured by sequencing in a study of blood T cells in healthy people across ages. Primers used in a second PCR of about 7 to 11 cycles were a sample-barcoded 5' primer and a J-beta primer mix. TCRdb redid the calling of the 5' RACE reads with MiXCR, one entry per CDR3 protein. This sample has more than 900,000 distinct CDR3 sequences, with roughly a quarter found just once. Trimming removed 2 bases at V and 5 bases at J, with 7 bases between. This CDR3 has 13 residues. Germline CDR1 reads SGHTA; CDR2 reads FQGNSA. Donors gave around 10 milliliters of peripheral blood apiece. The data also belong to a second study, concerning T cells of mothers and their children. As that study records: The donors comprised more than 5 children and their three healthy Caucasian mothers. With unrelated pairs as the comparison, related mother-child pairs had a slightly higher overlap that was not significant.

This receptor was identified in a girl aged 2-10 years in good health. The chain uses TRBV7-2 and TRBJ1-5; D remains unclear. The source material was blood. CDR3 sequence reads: CASSLMVHQPQHF. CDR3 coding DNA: TGTGCCAGCAGCTTAATGGTACATCAGCCCCAGCATTTT.